The 8 T cell receptor beta chains below were found in one sample sequenced in a study of T cell changes during pregnancy in multiple sclerosis. The repertoire was sequenced with immunoSEQ multiplex PCR; TCRdb's copy has only in-frame clones and lacks some. The sample holds about 38,000 clones; about 92% are singletons and the top ten take approximately 5.1%. The starting material was CD8+ T cells from peripheral blood mononuclear cells, obtained in the third trimester of pregnancy. Receptors originate from a female donor with multiple sclerosis, enrolled in a pregnancy study.

The V call is TRBV6-6, the J call TRBJ2-7, with 9 bases matching TRBD1. This CDR3 contains 15 residues. With 2 bases clipped from V and 6 bases from J, the junction kept 8 bases outside the gene matches. The V gene's germline CDR1 is MNHNY and CDR2 SVGAGI (reference sequence). This CDR3 reads CASSYKGTGGLEQYF. The CDR3 nucleotides are TGTGCCAGCAGTTACAAGGGCACAGGGGGCCTCGAGCAGTACTTC.

The chain couples TRBV7-8 to TRBJ2-5, with TRBD2 matching 10 bases. The germline V gene encodes CDR1 SGHVS and CDR2 FQNEAQ. V dropped 1 base and J dropped 5; count of bases not matched to a gene: 13. The length of the CDR3 is 18 residues. The DNA for the CDR3 is TGTGCCAGCAGCTTAGGGCTAGCGGGAGCCACCTATGGGGAGACCCAGTACTTC. Translated: CASSLGLAGATYGETQYF. Variable domain in full (rest from reference TRBV7-8 and TRBJ2-5): GAGVSQSPRYKVAKRGQDVALRCDPISGHVSLFWYQQALGQGPEFLTYFQNEAQLDKSGLPSDRFFAERPEGSVSTLKIQRTQQEDSAVYLCASSLGLAGATYGETQYFGPGTRLLVL.

This chain uses TRBV2 with TRBJ2-3; 13 bases line up with TRBD2. The germline gives CDR1 SNHLY, CDR2 FYNNEI. This CDR3 has 16 residues. Trimming removed 6 bases from V and 4 bases from J; junction bases left unmatched: 7. The CDR3 sequence: CASSFPLAGGADTQYF. The CDR3 DNA is TGTGCCAGCAGCTTTCCACTAGCGGGAGGGGCAGATACGCAGTATTTT.

This sequence joins TRBV7-9 and TRBJ2-2; 10 nucleotides line up with TRBD2. V lost 3 bases and J lost 3; bases outside the gene matches: 4. Per germline, CDR1 SEHNR and CDR2 FQNEAQ (reference sequence). The CDR3 consists of 16 residues. This CDR3 is CASSFEGLAYTGELFF. The CDR3 region has the DNA TGTGCCAGCAGCTTCGAGGGACTAGCGTACACCGGGGAGCTGTTTTTT.

The CDR3 loop reads CASSQGLTYEQYF. In nucleotides, the CDR3 is TGTGCCAGCAGTCAGGGACTCACCTACGAGCAGTACTTC. V usage is TRBV27 and J usage is TRBJ2-7, with D possibly being TRBD2 (6 bases). Deletions cut 5 bases from V and 2 bases from J, with 10 bases between. The V gene's germline CDR1 is MNHEY and CDR2 SMNVEV (reference sequence). The CDR3 is made up of 13 amino acids.

The DNA of the CDR3 is TGTGCCAGCAGCTTGGGACTAGCGGGACTCTACAATGAGCAGTTCTTC. It translates to CASSLGLAGLYNEQFF. The rearrangement uses TRBV7-3 and TRBJ2-1; TRBD2 aligns across 13 bases. Per the germline V gene, CDR1 is SGHTA and CDR2 is FQGTGA. The CDR3 spans 16 residues. Trimming at V came to 3 bases and at J to 3 bases, leaving 2 bases not matched to a gene.

V usage is TRBV10-3 and J usage is TRBJ2-1; TRBD2 matches 13 bases. The CDR3 runs 17 residues. The ends lost 4 bases at V and 7 bases at J; junction bases unmatched: 10. Germline V CDR1 and CDR2: ENHRY, SYGVKD. The CDR3 sequence: CAISGQGTSGDFNEQFF. For the CDR3, the DNA is TGTGCCATCAGTGGACAGGGGACTAGCGGGGACTTTAATGAGCAGTTCTTC.

This clone was found once. The V and J genes are TRBV6-1 and TRBJ2-7; 10 bases agree with TRBD2. CDR1 MNHNS and CDR2 SASEGT come from the germline V gene. After removal of 4 bases from V and 5 bases from J, the junction contained 5 bases not matched to a gene. The CDR3 sequence is 14 residues long. The CDR3 loop reads CASSGPGTSDEQYF. In nucleotides, the CDR3 is TGTGCCAGCAGTGGTCCCGGGACTAGCGACGAGCAGTACTTC.